This T cell receptor beta chain is drawn from a study of blood T cell repertoires in COVID-19. TCRdb's table, derived via immunoSEQ multiplex PCR, lists solely in-frame clones and lacks some. Found here are 150,000 to 200,000 clones, over 75% of them singletons; the top ten hold roughly 11%. Per the germline V gene, CDR1 is PRHDT and CDR2 is FYEKMQ (reference sequence). V was shortened by 0 bases and J by 4 bases, with 12 bases between the two germline ends. The CDR3 length is 16 residues. This sequence originates from a human donor in a cohort sampled during active COVID-19. Input material: peripheral blood. This rearrangement joins TRBV13 to TRBJ2-2; a weak D match, TRBD1 (5 bases). The CDR3 DNA sequence: TGTGCCAGCAGCTTAGGCAGCGACAGACCCACCGGGGAGCTGTTTTTT. Translation: CASSLGSDRPTGELFF.